Listed below are T cell receptor beta chains from one sample, sequenced in a study of blood T cell repertoires in COVID-19. TCRdb's table, derived via immunoSEQ multiplex PCR, lists solely in-frame clones and lacks some. The data show roughly 360,000 clones, about four fifths seen once. The sample comprised PBMCs or T cells enriched from blood (not recorded which). These receptors were taken from a woman in her forties or fifties who had recovered from COVID-19. Each CDR3 is given with its conserved first and last residue. The D gene is left open where the match is weak. Only part of the rows carry a size: once, few, many, or a class if the clone is expanded.

TRBV11-2	TRBJ1-4	14	-	-	CASSHGEGTEKLFF	TGTGCCAGCAGCCATGGGGAGGGGACAGAAAAACTGTTTTTT
TRBV11-2	TRBJ1-2	13	-	-	CASSLREGGGYTF	TGTGCCAGCAGCTTACGGGAGGGCGGTGGCTACACCTTC
TRBV5-4	TRBJ1-1	14	once	-	CASSRAGMNTEAFF	TGTGCCAGCAGCCGGGCGGGGATGAACACTGAAGCTTTCTTT
TRBV27	TRBJ2-1	12	-	-	CASSFGRGEQFF	TGTGCCAGCAGTTTCGGACGGGGTGAGCAGTTCTTC
TRBV11-3	TRBJ1-2	16	-	TRBD1	CASSSRDRVTPYGYTF	TGTGCCAGCAGCTCACGGGACAGGGTCACCCCCTATGGCTACACCTTC
TRBV24-1	TRBJ2-3	12	-	-	CATSGGRDTQYF	TGTGCCACCAGTGGTGGGAGGGATACGCAGTATTTT
TRBV19	TRBJ2-5	16	-	TRBD2	CASSIETSGRFETQYF	TGTGCCAGTAGTATAGAAACTAGCGGGAGATTCGAGACCCAGTACTTC
TRBV12-3/TRBV12-4	TRBJ2-1	13	-	-	CASSSNRVGEQFF	TGTGCCAGCAGTTCAAACAGGGTTGGCGAGCAGTTCTTC
TRBV3-1/TRBV3-2	TRBJ1-1	13	once	-	CASSQDDSFEAFF	TGTGCCAGCAGCCAAGATGACAGCTTTGAAGCTTTCTTT
TRBV19	TRBJ1-2	16	-	TRBD1	CASGVYPGQGFYGYTF	TGTGCCAGTGGGGTTTATCCGGGACAGGGGTTCTATGGCTACACCTTC
TRBV5-1	TRBJ1-1	14	-	-	CASSSLAGDAEAFF	TGCGCCAGCAGCTCACTTGCGGGCGACGCTGAAGCTTTCTTT
TRBV6-5	TRBJ1-1	14	-	TRBD1	CASRVDRVVTEAFF	TGTGCCAGCAGGGTCGACAGGGTGGTCACTGAAGCTTTCTTT
TRBV5-6	TRBJ1-1	16	-	-	CASSLEGLEMNTEAFF	TGTGCCAGCAGCTTGGAAGGTCTGGAGATGAACACTGAAGCTTTCTTT
TRBV6-2/TRBV6-3	TRBJ1-6	15	-	TRBD1	CASSPDRATYSPLHF	TGTGCCAGCAGTCCGGACAGGGCCACCTATTCACCCCTCCACTTT
TRBV7-2	TRBJ2-6	17	-	-	CASSLGTRASGANVLTF	TGTGCCAGCAGCTTAGGCACCAGGGCCTCTGGGGCCAACGTCCTGACTTTC
TRBV5-1	TRBJ2-3	15	-	TRBD1	CASSGDRVITDTQYF	TGCGCCAGCAGCGGAGACAGGGTTATCACAGATACGCAGTATTTT
TRBV5-4	TRBJ1-3	15	-	TRBD1	CASSTGQTSGNTIYF	TGTGCCAGCAGCACGGGACAGACCTCTGGAAACACCATATATTTT
TRBV2	TRBJ2-7	10	few	-	CASSDLEQYF	TGTGCCAGCAGTGACCTCGAGCAGTACTTC
TRBV7-9	TRBJ2-2	12	-	-	CASSSPTGELFF	TGTGCCAGCAGCTCTCCGACCGGGGAGCTGTTTTTT
TRBV11-3	TRBJ2-5	12	few	-	CASTREPETQYF	TGTGCCAGCACCCGAGAGCCAGAGACCCAGTACTTC
TRBV5-5	TRBJ1-1	15	-	-	CASSLEGGMNTEAFF	TGTGCCAGCAGCTTGGAGGGCGGGATGAACACTGAAGCTTTCTTT
TRBV15	TRBJ1-2	21	-	-	CATSRDIPSYGLALPNYGYTF	TGTGCCACCAGCAGAGATATTCCTTCGTACGGCTTAGCCCTACCGAACTATGGCTACACCTTC
TRBV19	TRBJ2-1	12	few	-	CASSIGGYEQFF	TGTGCCAGTAGTATAGGAGGGTATGAGCAGTTCTTC
TRBV6-5	TRBJ1-2	14	-	TRBD1	CASRYDRGGHGYTF	TGTGCCAGCAGATACGACAGGGGAGGTCATGGCTACACCTTC
TRBV5-4	TRBJ1-1	13	-	-	CASSTNSYTEAFF	TGTGCCAGCAGTACCAACTCGTACACTGAAGCTTTCTTT
TRBV5-6	TRBJ2-7	13	-	-	CASSLAGNYEQYF	TGTGCCAGCAGCTTGGCGGGGAACTACGAGCAGTACTTC
TRBV6-5	TRBJ1-1	16	-	TRBD1	CASSYSRTGARTEAFF	TGTGCCAGCAGTTACTCCAGGACAGGGGCAAGGACTGAAGCTTTCTTT
TRBV11-2	TRBJ2-7	13	-	-	CASSLGAGDEQYF	TGTGCCAGCAGCCTAGGGGCAGGGGACGAGCAGTACTTC
TRBV6-1	TRBJ1-2	14	-	-	CASSEVGEGYGYTF	TGTGCCAGCAGTGAAGTCGGGGAGGGGTATGGCTACACCTTC
TRBV27	TRBJ1-6	17	few	-	CASSLERTDTSGSPLHF	TGTGCCAGCAGTTTAGAAAGAACCGATACCAGTGGTTCACCCCTCCACTTT
TRBV6-6	TRBJ1-1	15	few	-	CASSAPGTWGTEAFF	TGTGCCAGCAGCGCCCCCGGGACATGGGGCACTGAAGCTTTCTTT
TRBV5-4	TRBJ2-2	15	-	TRBD1	CASSRGTGGVGELFF	TGTGCCAGCAGCCGTGGGACAGGGGGGGTCGGGGAGCTGTTTTTT
TRBV7-9	TRBJ1-5	14	-	TRBD1	CASSSGQGNQPQHF	TGTGCCAGCAGCTCCGGACAGGGGAATCAGCCCCAGCATTTT
TRBV7-9	TRBJ1-5	16	-	TRBD1	CASSRGTGGSNQPQHF	TGTGCCAGCAGCAGGGGCACAGGGGGGAGCAATCAGCCCCAGCATTTT
TRBV7-9	TRBJ2-7	16	-	TRBD2	CASSFRSQAGNYEQYF	TGTGCCAGCAGCTTTCGTTCGCAAGCGGGGAACTACGAGCAGTACTTC
TRBV7-2	TRBJ2-7	18	-	TRBD2	CASSLEVGVGGLSYEQYF	TGTGCCAGCAGCTTAGAAGTGGGCGTGGGGGGGTTATCCTACGAGCAGTACTTC
TRBV6-5	TRBJ1-1	15	-	-	CASSYSDGGSTEAFF	TGTGCCAGCAGTTACTCGGACGGGGGAAGCACTGAAGCTTTCTTT
TRBV5-6	TRBJ2-6	16	-	TRBD1	CASSAQGAAGANVLTF	TGTGCCAGCAGCGCGCAGGGGGCAGCTGGGGCCAACGTCCTGACTTTC
TRBV7-9	TRBJ1-1	13	few	-	CASSQGQLTEAFF	TGTGCCAGCAGCCAAGGACAGTTAACTGAAGCTTTCTTT
TRBV7-9	TRBJ1-2	15	many	TRBD1	CASSLSGQNFYGYTF	TGTGCCAGCAGCTTATCGGGACAGAACTTCTATGGCTACACCTTC
TRBV5-1	TRBJ2-5	13	-	-	CASSPAGGETQYF	TGCGCCAGCAGCCCCGCCGGCGGGGAGACCCAGTACTTC
TRBV9	TRBJ1-2	15	-	TRBD1	CASRAGTGGLYGYTF	TGTGCCAGCAGGGCCGGGACAGGGGGGCTCTATGGCTACACCTTC
TRBV11-2	TRBJ1-2	15	-	-	CASSLGEGGNYGYTF	TGTGCCAGCAGCTTAGGGGAGGGCGGTAACTATGGCTACACCTTC
TRBV28	TRBJ1-1	12	-	-	CASSQLYTEAFF	TGTGCCAGCAGTCAACTTTACACTGAAGCTTTCTTT
TRBV7-9	TRBJ1-1	16	once	TRBD1	CASSHGTGGSNTEAFF	TGTGCCAGCAGCCACGGGACAGGGGGCTCGAACACTGAAGCTTTCTTT
TRBV3-1/TRBV3-2	TRBJ1-3	15	-	TRBD1	CASSPQGDNGNTIYF	TGTGCCAGCAGCCCACAGGGGGATAATGGAAACACCATATATTTT
TRBV18	TRBJ2-7	12	-	-	CASSLRQDEQYF	TGTGCCAGCTCACTTAGACAAGACGAGCAGTACTTC
TRBV6-5	TRBJ2-1	14	-	-	CASSYSGLNNEQFF	TGTGCCAGCAGTTACTCGGGCTTAAACAATGAGCAGTTCTTC
TRBV23-1	TRBJ2-3	14	-	TRBD2	CASSHQTSGDTQYF	TGCGCCAGCAGTCACCAGACTAGCGGAGATACGCAGTATTTT
TRBV7-9	TRBJ2-5	15	many	TRBD1	CASSFQTGGGETQYF	TGTGCCAGCAGCTTCCAGACAGGGGGCGGGGAGACCCAGTACTTC
TRBV9	TRBJ1-5	13	-	-	CASSAGFGQPQHF	TGTGCCAGCAGCGCAGGGTTTGGTCAGCCCCAGCATTTT
TRBV2	TRBJ2-1	15	-	-	CASSEAPYYYNEQFF	TGTGCCAGCAGTGAAGCGCCCTATTATTACAATGAGCAGTTCTTC
TRBV7-2	TRBJ2-1	15	-	TRBD2	CASGGTRLTYNEQFF	TGTGCCAGCGGGGGGACTAGATTAACCTACAATGAGCAGTTCTTC
TRBV12-3/TRBV12-4	TRBJ1-6	13	-	-	CASSFMSESPLHF	TGTGCCAGCAGTTTTATGTCGGAGTCACCCCTCCACTTT
TRBV30	TRBJ2-5	14	-	-	CAWRHRVLGETQYF	TGTGCCTGGAGGCACAGGGTGTTAGGGGAGACCCAGTACTTC